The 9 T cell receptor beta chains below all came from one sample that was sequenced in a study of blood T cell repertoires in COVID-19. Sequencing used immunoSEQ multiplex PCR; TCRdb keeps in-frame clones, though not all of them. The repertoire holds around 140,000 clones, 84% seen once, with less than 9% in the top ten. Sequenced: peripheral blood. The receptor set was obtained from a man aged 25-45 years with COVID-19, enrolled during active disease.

The CDR3 region has the DNA TGTGCCAGTGCCGAACAGGGAAAAGCTCAGTACTTC. As protein: CASAEQGKAQYF. The chain carries TRBV19 and TRBJ2-7; possibly TRBD1 for D (6 bases). Trimming took 8 bases from V and 10 from J, leaving 18 bases between them. CDR3 size: 12 residues. Germline V gene data show CDR1 as LNHDA and CDR2 as SQIVND (reference sequence).

CDR3 residues: CASSRPSGLSDTQYF. The CDR3 DNA reads TGTGCCAGCAGCCGACCTAGCGGGCTCTCAGATACGCAGTATTTT. The chain uses TRBV28 and TRBJ2-3, with 8 bases aligning to TRBD2. The junction had 9 bases not matched to a gene; V was cut back by 6 bases and J by 4 bases. Germline V CDR1 and CDR2: MDHEN, SYDVKM. The CDR3 spans 15 residues.

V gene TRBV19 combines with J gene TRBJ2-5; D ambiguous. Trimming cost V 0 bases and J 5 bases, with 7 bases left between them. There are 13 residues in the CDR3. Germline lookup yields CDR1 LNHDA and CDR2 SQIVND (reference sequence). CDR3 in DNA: TGTGCCAGTAGTATAGAAAGAGCCGAGACCCAGTACTTC. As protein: CASSIERAETQYF.

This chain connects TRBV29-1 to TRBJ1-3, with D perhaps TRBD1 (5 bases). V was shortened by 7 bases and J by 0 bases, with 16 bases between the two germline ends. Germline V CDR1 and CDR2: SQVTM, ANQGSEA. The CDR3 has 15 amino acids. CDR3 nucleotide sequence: TGCAGCGCCTGGGGGGGTTTGGGCTCTGGAAACACCATATATTTT. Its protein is CSAWGGLGSGNTIYF.

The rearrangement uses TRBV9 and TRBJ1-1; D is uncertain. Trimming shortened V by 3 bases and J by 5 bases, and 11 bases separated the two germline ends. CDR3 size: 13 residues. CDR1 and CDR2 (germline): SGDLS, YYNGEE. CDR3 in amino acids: CASSAKFETEAFF. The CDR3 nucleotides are TGTGCCAGCAGCGCTAAATTTGAGACTGAAGCTTTCTTT.

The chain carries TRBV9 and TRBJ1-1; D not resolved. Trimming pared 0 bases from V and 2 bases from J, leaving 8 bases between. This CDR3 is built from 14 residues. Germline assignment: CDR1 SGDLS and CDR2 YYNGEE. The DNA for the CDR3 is TGTGCCAGCAGCGTAGTTACAGACAACACTGAAGCTTTCTTT. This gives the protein CASSVVTDNTEAFF. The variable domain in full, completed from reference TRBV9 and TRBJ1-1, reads DSGVTQTPKHLITATGQRVTLRCSPRSGDLSVYWYQQSLDQGLQFLIQYYNGEERAKGNILERFSAQQFPDLHSELNLSSLELGDSALYFCASSVVTDNTEAFFGQGTRLTVV.

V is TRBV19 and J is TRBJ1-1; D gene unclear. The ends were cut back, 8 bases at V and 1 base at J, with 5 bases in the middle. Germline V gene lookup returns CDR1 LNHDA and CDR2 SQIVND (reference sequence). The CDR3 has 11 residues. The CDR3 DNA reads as TGTGCCAGTTATAAGAACACTGAAGCTTTCTTT. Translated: CASYKNTEAFF.

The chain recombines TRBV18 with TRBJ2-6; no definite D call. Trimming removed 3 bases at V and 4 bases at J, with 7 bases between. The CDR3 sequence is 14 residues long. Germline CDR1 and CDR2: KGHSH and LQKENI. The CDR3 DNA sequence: TGTGCCAGCTCACCTTCTCCCGGGGCCAACGTCCTGACTTTC. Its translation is CASSPSPGANVLTF.

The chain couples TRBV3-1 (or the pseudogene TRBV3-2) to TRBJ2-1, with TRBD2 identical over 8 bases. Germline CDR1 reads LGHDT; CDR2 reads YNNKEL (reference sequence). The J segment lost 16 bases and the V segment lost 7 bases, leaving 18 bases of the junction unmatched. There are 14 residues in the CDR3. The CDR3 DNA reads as TGTGCCAGCACACCCCTTGGTCAGCGGGAGTGGTTTTTCTTC. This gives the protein CASTPLGQREWFFF.